These 24 T cell receptor beta chains came from one sample sequenced in a study of cytomegalovirus exposure and HLA in healthy donors. A multiplex PCR was run with 60 Vbeta primers and 13 Jbeta primers. Clones were read by immunoSEQ multiplex PCR, and TCRdb kept only the in-frame ones, dropping some. The table has about 130,000 clones, roughly 75% seen once. Sample: PBMCs. The receptors were sampled from a young man in good health and CMV-seropositive.

This rearrangement joins TRBV28 to TRBJ1-4; 7 nucleotides line up with TRBD1. The length of the CDR3 is 13 residues. Germline CDR1 reads MDHEN; CDR2 reads SYDVKM. The trim removed 7 bases at V and 8 bases at J, leaving 7 bases unmatched. The CDR3 reads CASIAGGREKLFF. The CDR3 region has the DNA TGTGCCAGCATAGCAGGGGGTCGCGAAAAACTGTTTTTT.

The rearrangement uses TRBV11-2 and TRBJ2-1, with 8 bases matching TRBD2. Germline CDR1 and CDR2: SGHAT and FQNNGV. Trimming at V came to 5 bases and at J to 7 bases, leaving 22 bases not matched to a gene. CDR3 length: 19 residues. The CDR3 here is CASSARGPLAGLGGNEQFF. CDR3 nucleotide sequence: TGTGCCAGCAGCGCCCGTGGCCCCCTTGCGGGACTAGGGGGTAATGAGCAGTTCTTC.

This chain connects TRBV27 to TRBJ2-5; D is perhaps TRBD2 (5 bases). Germline V gene data show CDR1 as MNHEY and CDR2 as SMNVEV (reference sequence). Trimming stripped 8 bases from V and 5 bases from J, with 21 bases between. CDR3 length: 15 amino acids. CDR3: CASGKGEYRGETQYF. Written as DNA, the CDR3 is TGTGCCAGCGGTAAGGGAGAATATCGTGGCGAGACCCAGTACTTC.

Only one count was recorded for this clone. Other DNA sequences from this sample encode an identical CDR3 as well. V and J are TRBV5-6 and TRBJ2-1, with TRBD1 matching 9 bases. The germline CDR1 and CDR2 sequences are SGHDT and YYEEEE. CDR3 length: 13 amino acids. The J segment lost 10 bases and the V segment lost 0 bases, leaving 2 bases of the junction unmatched. CDR3 nucleotides: TGTGCCAGCAGCTTGGGGACAGGGGACGAGCAGTTCTTC. Encoded protein: CASSLGTGDEQFF.

The chain couples TRBV6-5 to TRBJ1-1; D is ambiguous. CDR3 size: 12 residues. Trimming removed 5 bases from V and 0 bases from J, with 4 bases in between. Germline-derived CDR1 and CDR2 are MNHEY and SVGAGI. The CDR3 coding sequence is TGTGCCAGCAGTCGAGTGAACACTGAAGCTTTCTTT. Translating it yields CASSRVNTEAFF.

This chain links TRBV7-2 with TRBJ1-1; TRBD1 might be the D (5 bases). CDR1 is SGHTA and CDR2 is FQGNSA in the germline V gene. The CDR3 runs 14 residues. Trimming pared 5 bases from V and 1 base from J, leaving 11 bases between. CDR3 nucleotide sequence: TGTGCCAGCAGCCGAAGAACAGGGAACACTGAAGCTTTCTTT. Translation: CASSRRTGNTEAFF.

The chain has TRBV11-3 and TRBJ2-2; TRBD2 is a possible D gene (5 bases). There are 13 residues in the CDR3. Germline loops: CDR1 SGHNT, CDR2 YENEEA. V lost 3 bases, J lost 6 bases, and 8 bases lay in between. CDR3 residues: CASSFVSAGELFF. As DNA, the CDR3 is TGTGCCAGCAGCTTTGTTAGCGCCGGGGAGCTGTTTTTT. The full variable domain, its missing parts supplied by reference TRBV11-3 and TRBJ2-2, is EAGVVQSPRYKIIEKKQPVAFWCNPISGHNTLYWYLQNLGQGPELLIRYENEEAVDDSQLPKDRFSAERLKGVDSTLKIQPAELGDSAVYLCASSFVSAGELFFGEGSRLTVL.

This clone was counted a single time. The chain carries TRBV27 and TRBJ2-7, with D possibly matching TRBD2 (6 bases). The CDR3 spans 14 residues. V was pared by 6 bases and J by 0 bases, with 12 bases between. The germline CDR1 and CDR2 sequences are MNHEY and SMNVEV (reference sequence). DNA of the CDR3: TGTGCCAGCAGATCCGCCGGGAGCTCCTACGAGCAGTACTTC. Translating gives CASRSAGSSYEQYF.

The gene calls are TRBV7-9 and TRBJ2-7; D is undetermined. Germline V gene data show CDR1 as SEHNR and CDR2 as FQNEAQ (reference sequence). The CDR3 consists of 13 residues. V was shortened by 3 bases and J by 2 bases, with 8 bases between the two germline ends. The DNA for the CDR3 is TGTGCCAGCAGCTTGGCCAGAACCTACGAGCAGTACTTC. Translated, it gives CASSLARTYEQYF.

The rearrangement joins TRBV6-5 to TRBJ2-1; 7 nucleotides align to TRBD1. CDR1 is MNHEY and CDR2 is SVGAGI in the germline V gene. The CDR3 covers 15 residues. V was clipped by 5 bases and J by 4 bases; unmatched bases: 8. CDR3 region: CASSKGDSYYNEQFF. CDR3 DNA sequence: TGTGCCAGCAGTAAGGGGGACAGCTATTACAATGAGCAGTTCTTC.

This clone was observed a few times. The CDR3 bases are TGTGCCAGCAGTACATCCAGCTCTGGAAACACCATATATTTT. Protein: CASSTSSSGNTIYF. The chain recombines TRBV7-8 with TRBJ1-3; D gene ambiguous. This CDR3 is 14 amino acids long. Between the trimmed V and J ends, which lost 6 bases and 0 bases, there was a span of 9 bases. The germline gives CDR1 SGHVS, CDR2 FQNEAQ.

The V call is TRBV7-9, the J call TRBJ2-7, with D unresolved. Germline CDR1 reads SEHNR; CDR2 reads FQNEAQ (reference sequence). V shed 1 base and J shed 5 bases, with 15 bases lying between them. CDR3 length: 15 amino acids. The CDR3 sequence: CASSLVRLQLDEQYF. Here the CDR3 DNA reads TGTGCCAGCAGCTTAGTGCGGCTACAACTTGACGAGCAGTACTTC.

The chain couples TRBV19 to TRBJ1-5; TRBD1 might be the D (5 bases). V was cut by 7 bases and J by 3 bases, with 19 bases left in between. This CDR3 is 16 amino acids long. The germline gives CDR1 LNHDA, CDR2 SQIVND (reference sequence). The CDR3 bases are TGTGCCAGTAATAAACGAGGTAGGACAACCAATCAGCCCCAGCATTTT. Its protein product is CASNKRGRTTNQPQHF.

The chain combines TRBV6-1 with TRBJ2-3; TRBD2 matches 10 bases. The CDR3 consists of 15 residues. Germline values: CDR1 MNHNS, CDR2 SASEGT. V was pared by 7 bases and J by 6 bases, with 10 bases of the junction left unmatched. CDR3: CASTGPLAGVDTQYF. CDR3 coding DNA: TGTGCCAGCACGGGGCCCCTAGCGGGAGTTGATACGCAGTATTTT.

The chain joins TRBV4-3 to TRBJ1-1; possibly TRBD1 for D (5 bases). V was clipped by 4 bases and J by 1 base, with 13 bases between them. Germline CDR1 reads LGHNA; CDR2 reads YSLEER. This CDR3 comprises 15 residues. The CDR3 sequence: CASSLSLTGNTEAFF. In DNA, the CDR3 is TGCGCCAGCAGCCTATCCCTAACAGGGAACACTGAAGCTTTCTTT.

The rearrangement links TRBV9 to TRBJ2-7, with D unresolved. The CDR3 is 16 residues long. Germline assignment: CDR1 SGDLS and CDR2 YYNGEE. The V and J ends lost 0 bases and 2 bases respectively, with 15 bases between them. CDR3 in amino acids: CASSVAPQSPPYEQYF. Written as DNA, the CDR3 is TGTGCCAGCAGCGTAGCCCCCCAGTCGCCCCCCTACGAGCAGTACTTC.

The chain combines TRBV19 with TRBJ2-5, with D possibly TRBD2 on 7 matching bases. Between the trimmed V and J ends, which lost 6 bases and 5 bases, there was a span of 13 bases. The CDR3 loop spans 13 amino acids. Per the germline V gene, CDR1 is LNHDA and CDR2 is SQIVND (reference sequence). The CDR3 reads CASSRGALETQYF. The CDR3 DNA sequence: TGTGCCAGTAGCCGGGGGGCTTTGGAGACCCAGTACTTC.

V is TRBV2 and J is TRBJ1-4; 8 bases are shared with TRBD1. CDR1 and CDR2 from the germline V gene are SNHLY and FYNNEI. V trimming: 6 bases; J trimming: 0 bases; junction bases outside the gene matches: 6. This CDR3 is built from 16 residues. The CDR3 spells CASRGGTGATNEKLFF. Here the CDR3 DNA reads TGTGCCAGCAGGGGAGGGACAGGTGCAACTAATGAAAAACTGTTTTTT.

CDR3 protein: CASRAVYRGSYEQYF. The CDR3 nucleotides read TGTGCCAGCAGAGCGGTTTACAGGGGCTCCTACGAGCAGTACTTC. J is TRBJ2-7 and V is TRBV28; 7 bases fit TRBD1. Germline CDR1 reads MDHEN; CDR2 reads SYDVKM. Trimming took 6 bases from V and 0 from J; bases not matched to a gene: 8. The CDR3 is 15 residues long.

The chain carries TRBV9 and TRBJ2-1; 11 bases agree with TRBD2. After removal of 4 bases from V and 8 bases from J, the junction contained 8 bases not matched to a gene. This CDR3 is built from 15 residues. Germline loops: CDR1 SGDLS, CDR2 YYNGEE. The CDR3 DNA follows: TGTGCCAGCAGCCGTACTAGCGGGAGTAGGGATGAGCAGTTCTTC. It translates to CASSRTSGSRDEQFF.

The V call is TRBV9, the J call TRBJ1-2, with no clear D. This CDR3 region has 15 residues. Looked up from germline, CDR1 is SGDLS and CDR2 is YYNGEE. V lost 1 base and J 5 bases, leaving 15 bases between the germline ends. The CDR3 sequence is CASSVNTGAVYGYTF. CDR3 coding DNA: TGTGCCAGCAGCGTAAATACGGGTGCGGTGTATGGCTACACCTTC.

V usage is TRBV19 and J usage is TRBJ2-4, with 7 positions matching TRBD1. With 5 bases clipped from V and 8 bases from J, the junction kept 9 bases outside the gene matches. CDR1 LNHDA and CDR2 SQIVND come from the germline V gene (reference sequence). The CDR3 length is 14 residues. The CDR3 region is CASSPRDRGDIQYF. CDR3 in DNA: TGTGCCAGTAGTCCCCGGGACAGAGGAGACATTCAGTACTTC. Full variable domain (remainder filled in from reference TRBV19 and TRBJ2-4): DGGITQSPKYLFRKEGQNVTLSCEQNLNHDAMYWYRQDPGQGLRLIYYSQIVNDFQKGDIAEGYSVSREKKESFPLTVTSAQKNPTAFYLCASSPRDRGDIQYFGAGTRLSVL.

The V and J genes are TRBV4-1 and TRBJ2-7; TRBD2 matches at 15 bases. Germline V CDR1 and CDR2: MGHRA, YSYEKL. Trimming at V came to 5 bases and at J to 5 bases, leaving 7 bases not matched to a gene. This CDR3 has 16 residues. In DNA form, the CDR3 reads TGCGCCAGCAGCGCCCGGACTAGCGGGAGGGCCAACGAGCAGTACTTC. Its protein product is CASSARTSGRANEQYF.

The V and J genes are TRBV7-8 and TRBJ2-1; 12 positions agree with TRBD2. This CDR3 is 17 amino acids long. The V segment lost 5 bases and the J segment 2 bases; nucleotides outside the gene matches: 7. CDR1 is SGHVS and CDR2 is FQNEAQ in the germline V gene. The chain's CDR3 is CASSPQLAGGPYNEQFF. The CDR3, as DNA: TGTGCCAGCAGCCCGCAACTAGCGGGAGGCCCCTACAATGAGCAGTTCTTC.